Shown below are 25 T cell receptor beta chains from a single sample sequenced in a study of blood T cell repertoires in COVID-19. Data came from immunoSEQ multiplex PCR; TCRdb stores just in-frame clones and leaves some out. The sample yields 110,000 to 150,000 clones, roughly four fifths seen once. Sequencing was done on a sample of PBMCs or T cells enriched from blood (not recorded which). The receptors were sampled from a man aged 50-59 years who had recovered from COVID-19.

V usage is TRBV7-9 and J usage is TRBJ1-3, with TRBD1 matching over 7 bases. V lost 1 base and J lost 8; bases outside the gene matches: 11. The CDR3 consists of 16 residues. CDR1 and CDR2 from the germline V gene are SEHNR and FQNEAQ (reference sequence). The CDR3 nucleotides read TGTGCCAGCAGCTTAGGACAGGGCGGGCCGACGGACACCATATATTTT. Its protein product is CASSLGQGGPTDTIYF.

V is TRBV5-5 and J is TRBJ2-3; tentative D call: TRBD2 (6 bases). V shed 4 bases and J shed 4 bases, with 22 bases lying between them. The CDR3 is 17 amino acids. The germline V gene encodes CDR1 SGHKS and CDR2 YYEKEE (reference sequence). For the CDR3, the DNA is TGTGCCAGCAGCGGAGAAGCACCCGGGAGCTGGGCAGATACGCAGTATTTT. Amino acids: CASSGEAPGSWADTQYF.

This sequence joins TRBV9 and TRBJ2-2; a weak D match, TRBD1 (6 bases). Germline assignment: CDR1 SGDLS and CDR2 YYNGEE. The CDR3 sequence is 15 residues long. V gave up 4 bases and J gave up 0 bases, with 10 bases separating them. Here the CDR3 reads CASSTGGTNTGELFF. The CDR3 nucleotides are TGTGCCAGCAGCACTGGGGGCACGAACACCGGGGAGCTGTTTTTT.

On this clone itself: Other DNA sequences in this sample translate to the same CDR3. This chain links TRBV12-3 or TRBV12-4 with TRBJ1-1; D is undetermined. There are 13 residues in the CDR3. Trimming took 2 bases from V and 0 from J, leaving 4 bases between them. The DNA of the CDR3 is TGTGCCAGCAGTTTACAGGTGAACACTGAAGCTTTCTTT. It specifies CASSLQVNTEAFF.

J is TRBJ1-1 and V is TRBV6-5; D gene uncertain. The V end lost 6 bases, the J end lost 6 bases, and 14 bases lay between the germline ends. Germline V gives CDR1 MNHEY, CDR2 SVGAGI. This CDR3 has 13 residues. The CDR3 DNA reads as TGTGCCAGCAGCCAAGGCCCGAGGGCTGAAGCTTTCTTT. Protein product: CASSQGPRAEAFF.

The rearrangement links TRBV7-9 to TRBJ1-3, with TRBD1 matching over 8 bases. The CDR3 contains 14 residues. From germline, CDR1 is SEHNR and CDR2 FQNEAQ (reference sequence). J gave up 4 bases and V 5 bases, and 4 bases lay outside the gene matches. The CDR3 DNA is TGTGCCAGCAGCCAGGGGGCGAGGGGAAACACCATATATTTT. Translating gives CASSQGARGNTIYF.

The rearrangement uses TRBV19 and TRBJ1-1, with 9 bases matching TRBD1. CDR3 length equals 14 residues. Trimming took 6 bases from V and 4 from J; bases not matched to a gene: 6. Germline V CDR1 and CDR2: LNHDA, SQIVND (reference sequence). The CDR3 spells CASRQGAWLTEAFF. In DNA form, the CDR3 reads TGTGCCAGTAGACAGGGGGCTTGGCTCACTGAAGCTTTCTTT.

The genes are TRBV18 and TRBJ1-1; possible D gene TRBD1, 5 bases. This CDR3 has 15 amino acids. Germline V lookup: CDR1 KGHSH, CDR2 LQKENI. Trimming left V 2 bases short and J 4 bases short, with 14 bases between. The CDR3 DNA sequence: TGTGCCAGCTCACCAGGCACCCGGGGGACCACTGAAGCTTTCTTT. It is translated as CASSPGTRGTTEAFF.

V gene TRBV5-1 combines with J gene TRBJ2-4, with a weak D call TRBD2 (5 bases). The CDR3 contains 15 residues. V shed 4 bases and J shed 1 base, with 12 bases lying between them. Germline V CDR1 and CDR2: SGHRS, YFSETQ. As DNA, the CDR3 is TGCGCCAGCAGCCAGGAGCCGGGGGCCAAAAACATTCAGTACTTC. Translated: CASSQEPGAKNIQYF.

This rearrangement joins TRBV10-1 to TRBJ1-4; D is uncertain. The V gene's germline CDR1 is WNHNN and CDR2 SYGVQD (reference sequence). V was cut by 6 bases and J by 0 bases, with 11 bases left in between. The CDR3 consists of 15 residues. The CDR3 bases are TGCGCCAGCAGCGGAGGACCTTCAACTAATGAAAAACTGTTTTTT. It translates to CASSGGPSTNEKLFF.

This clone was observed once. J is TRBJ2-2 and V is TRBV5-4; tentatively, D is TRBD1 (6 bases). Trimming cost V 0 bases and J 1 base, with 10 bases left between them. The germline gives CDR1 SGHNT, CDR2 YYREEE (reference sequence). The CDR3 covers 16 residues. The CDR3 protein is CASSLEGERNTGELFF. CDR3 sequence (DNA): TGTGCCAGCAGCTTGGAGGGGGAAAGGAACACCGGGGAGCTGTTTTTT.

The chain joins TRBV5-4 to TRBJ1-1, with 8 bases lining up with TRBD1. The V gene's germline CDR1 is SGHNT and CDR2 YYREEE (reference sequence). This CDR3 region has 17 residues. V trimming: 0 bases; J trimming: 1 base; junction bases outside the gene matches: 8. CDR3 in amino acids: CASSLAPGQGGNTEAFF. CDR3 DNA: TGTGCCAGCAGCTTGGCTCCCGGACAGGGTGGGAACACTGAAGCTTTCTTT.

The genes are TRBV5-5 and TRBJ1-4, with D tentatively TRBD1 (6 bases). Germline CDR1 and CDR2: SGHKS and YYEKEE (reference sequence). The CDR3 extends over 14 amino acids. V was pared by 3 bases and J by 7 bases, with 13 bases between. CDR3 DNA sequence: TGTGCCAGCAGCTCAGGGGTAGGAGGTGAAAAACTGTTTTTT. This gives the protein CASSSGVGGEKLFF.

The V and J genes are TRBV3-1 (or the pseudogene TRBV3-2) and TRBJ1-1; D gene ambiguous. V was clipped by 2 bases and J by 0 bases, with 4 bases between them. Germline CDR1 and CDR2: LGHDT and YNNKEL (reference sequence). The CDR3 extends over 13 amino acids. CDR3 sequence reads: CASSQNMNTEAFF. CDR3 nucleotides: TGTGCCAGCAGCCAAAACATGAACACTGAAGCTTTCTTT.

This clone appeared a few times. The V and J genes are TRBV3-1 (or the pseudogene TRBV3-2) and TRBJ2-7, with D perhaps matching TRBD2 (7 bases). The V gene's germline CDR1 is LGHDT and CDR2 YNNKEL (reference sequence). V was trimmed by 0 bases and J by 6 bases, leaving 12 bases between them. The CDR3 spans 14 residues. CDR3: CASSQEVGGGEQYF. CDR3 DNA sequence: TGTGCCAGCAGCCAAGAAGTAGGGGGGGGCGAGCAGTACTTC.

The chain links TRBV7-6 to TRBJ2-1; TRBD2 matches at 9 bases. The CDR3 totals 17 residues. The J segment lost 0 bases and the V segment lost 4 bases, leaving 7 bases of the junction unmatched. Germline V gene lookup returns CDR1 SGHVS and CDR2 FNYEAQ. CDR3 in amino acids: CASSSTERGASYNEQFF. CDR3 coding DNA: TGTGCCAGCAGCTCGACAGAGCGGGGGGCCTCCTACAATGAGCAGTTCTTC.

In nucleotides, the CDR3 is TGTGCCAGCTCACCATCACAGGGGTTACCCCAGCCCCAGCATTTT. Translating gives CASSPSQGLPQPQHF. This chain connects TRBV18 to TRBJ1-5; 7 bases are shared with TRBD1. V shed 2 bases, J shed 7 bases, and the junction held 8 bases outside the gene matches. Germline loops: CDR1 KGHSH, CDR2 LQKENI. The CDR3 is made up of 15 amino acids.

The chain joins TRBV5-1 to TRBJ1-1; TRBD1 is a possible D gene (5 bases). V gave up 0 bases and J gave up 5 bases, with 17 bases separating them. From germline, CDR1 is SGHRS and CDR2 YFSETQ. CDR3 length: 16 amino acids. Written as DNA, the CDR3 is TGCGCCAGCAGCTTGGTATTTTCGGGGGTGGAAACTGAAGCTTTCTTT. Protein sequence: CASSLVFSGVETEAFF.

The chain recombines TRBV19 with TRBJ2-3, with TRBD1 as a possible D gene (6 bases). In germline, CDR1 is LNHDA, CDR2 SQIVND (reference sequence). V was shortened by 5 bases and J by 3 bases, with 18 bases between the two germline ends. The CDR3 contains 16 residues. The CDR3 reads CASSPGARGRTDTQYF. CDR3 sequence (DNA): TGTGCCAGTAGTCCCGGGGCCAGGGGTCGGACAGATACGCAGTATTTT.

This chain links TRBV9 with TRBJ1-2; 9 bases map to TRBD1. The ends lost 4 bases at V and 2 bases at J; junction bases unmatched: 15. CDR3 length: 18 residues. Germline V lookup: CDR1 SGDLS, CDR2 YYNGEE. CDR3 protein: CASSSTRTGELFNYGYTF. The CDR3 nucleotides read TGTGCCAGCAGCTCGACTCGGACAGGGGAACTCTTCAACTATGGCTACACCTTC.

This clone was seen a few times. The chain joins TRBV7-2 to TRBJ1-6; D call uncertain. Trimming stripped 4 bases from V and 10 bases from J, with 11 bases between. This CDR3 region has 13 residues. The germline V gene has CDR1 SGHTA and CDR2 FQGNSA. The CDR3 DNA reads TGTGCCAGCAGCTCAGCGACACGCTCACCCCTCCACTTT. Its translation: CASSSATRSPLHF.

V gene TRBV7-3 combines with J gene TRBJ1-2; 8 bases align to TRBD1. V was pared by 0 bases and J by 7 bases, with 7 bases of the junction left unmatched. The CDR3 is 15 residues long. Germline lookup yields CDR1 SGHTA and CDR2 FQGTGA. CDR3 in DNA: TGTGCCAGCAGCTTAACCCGGGACAGGCAGTCTGGCTACACCTTC. Protein: CASSLTRDRQSGYTF.

The chain combines TRBV18 with TRBJ2-7, with 10 positions matching TRBD1. Trimming at V came to 4 bases and at J to 2 bases, leaving 5 bases not matched to a gene. There are 15 residues in the CDR3. CDR1 is KGHSH and CDR2 is LQKENI in the germline V gene. CDR3 region: CASSLGQGPTYEQYF. The DNA of the CDR3 is TGTGCCAGCTCACTGGGACAGGGGCCGACCTACGAGCAGTACTTC.

A word on this clone: At the DNA level, this CDR3 is encoded by other sequences in the same sample as well. This chain connects TRBV15 to TRBJ2-3; perhaps TRBD2 as D (5 bases). V gave up 1 base and J gave up 3 bases, with 11 bases separating them. The CDR3 is made up of 15 amino acids. From germline, CDR1 is LNHNV and CDR2 YYDKDF (reference sequence). The CDR3 spells CATSRAAGGTDTQYF. The CDR3 DNA reads TGTGCCACCAGCAGAGCGGCGGGTGGGACAGATACGCAGTATTTT.

For the CDR3, the DNA is TGTGCCATCACCCGGACAGCTAGCACAGATACGCAGTATTTT. Translating gives CAITRTASTDTQYF. V gene TRBV10-3 combines with J gene TRBJ2-3, with a possible D match to TRBD1 (6 bases). V gave up 7 bases and J gave up 0 bases, with 11 bases separating them. The CDR3 has 14 amino acids. The germline V gene encodes CDR1 ENHRY and CDR2 SYGVKD.